This TCR beta chain emerged from a study of OX40 agonist ivuxolimab in advanced cancers. Background on the whole study: Ivuxolimab was an agonistic, fully human IgG2 monoclonal antibody directed against OX40 (CD134), a costimulatory receptor. Intravenous ivuxolimab was administered to patients every 2 weeks at six dose levels: 0.01, 0.1, 0.3, 1.5, 3 and 10 mg/kg. Of the roughly 51 patients in dose escalation, about 20 had hepatocellular carcinoma, around 15 had melanoma, 9 had renal cell carcinoma and 9 had head and neck cancer. In the dose-escalation cohort, around 80% of patients were male, and the mean age was 60 years with a range of 23 to 79. Patients were allowed to have had prior anti-PD-1, anti-PD-L1 or anti-CTLA-4 therapy, and around 41% of the dose-escalation patients had previously received checkpoint inhibitors. Partial responses were achieved by three dose-escalation patients, of whom one had hepatocellular carcinoma and two had cutaneous melanoma. Peripheral TCRbeta sequencing was intended to test whether TCR sequence diversity was altered and clonal T-cell expansion was caused by ivuxolimab. The paper describes the monotherapy dose-escalation part (N ≈ 52 patients) of the phase I trial of ivuxolimab. Broader findings and caveats from the paper: Low levels of normalized T-cell clonal expansion were also seen in some patients who did not respond. After ivuxolimab, expanded clones were on average more numerous among CD8+ T cells than among CD4+ T cells. Clonal expansion of both CD4+ and CD8+ blood T cells was observed from baseline to week 6 at doses 0.1 to 3.0 mg/kg. Which antigens the clonally expanded peripheral T cells were specific for was not determined. In the 0.1-3.0 mg/kg groups, partial responders had among the lowest normalized peripheral clonal expansion, particularly in CD8+ T cells.

The trial excluded patients who had a history of autoimmune disease or who were on systemic immunosuppression. Peripheral blood for TCR sequencing was drawn from every dose cohort at baseline, at cycle 4 day 1 and at cycle 7 day 1. Samples came from an open-label, multicenter, first-in-human phase I dose-escalation trial of ivuxolimab. The trial enrolled adults with locally advanced or metastatic head and neck squamous cell, hepatocellular, melanoma or renal cell carcinoma. Before TCR sequencing, CD4+ and CD8+ T cells were separately sorted from peripheral blood. A note on this clone: The clone's antigen remains unknown. No base quality information exists; no much larger clone differs at one position.

Including cysteine and phenylalanine, the CDR3 has 17 amino acids. Of all the DNA, just the CDR3 is kept, 51 bases in frame from base 1. Relative to germline, V is missing 0 bases and J is missing 4 bases, with 6 bases of the junction outside any gene match. Sequences LGHNA (CDR1) and YSLEER (CDR2) are obtained from the germline V gene. Genomic DNA was isolated from the sorted cells so that the TCRbeta CDR3 region could be sequenced. TCRbeta CDR3 regions were sequenced using the immunoSEQ Assay. Here the immuneACCESS table is served through TCRdb, limited to in-frame sequences with V and J called. Missing clones are a known gap in these copies; in checked studies unresolved V genes cover under half, and the rest lacks a known reason. This sample is represented by 55,000 to 60,000 clones; 88% of them were singletons. The top ten hold about 3% of the sample.

The sample in question was CD4+ or CD8+ T cells sorted from blood, obtained in a trial of the OX40 agonist ivuxolimab. The TCR was taken from an adult with an advanced solid tumor such as melanoma, head and neck, liver or kidney cancer. This chain is built from TRBV4-3 and TRBJ1-5, with 10 bases matching TRBD1. The nucleotide sequence reads as follows: TGCGCCAGCAGCCAAGACTTCCAGGACAGGGGGAATCAGCCCCAGCATTTT. The resulting protein is CASSQDFQDRGNQPQHF.